These 3 T cell receptor beta chains originate from one sample sequenced in a study of T cells in Graves' hyperthyroidism and ophthalmopathy. What was amplified from RNA transcripts were TCR beta CDR3 regions. When the TCR CDR3 underwent first-round RT-PCR, the HTBI primer set was used. Via MiXCR, TCRdb re-called the multiplex PCR reads, giving one row per CDR3 protein. The table lists about 400,000 distinct CDR3 sequences, about 15% of them singletons. Sequenced input: blood. These receptor sequences come from a woman aged 30 to 39 with Graves' hyperthyroidism.

Concerning this clonotype itself: Because the CDR3 is missing its conserved closing phenylalanine or tryptophan, this is likely a read error. The CDR3 loop is CASSQSGTLNSPLHL. In nucleotides, the CDR3 is TGTGCCAGCAGCCAATCCGGGACACTGAATTCACCCCTCCACCTT. The genes are TRBV3-1 and TRBJ1-6; tentative D call: TRBD1 (6 bases). There are 15 residues in the CDR3. Germline V gene sequence: CDR1 LGHDT, CDR2 YNNKEL (reference sequence). V was pared by 2 bases and J by 7 bases, with 12 bases between.

This clonotype was counted only a few times. This chain connects TRBV20-1 to TRBJ1-1; D is uncertain. Trimming pared 5 bases from V and 0 bases from J, leaving 10 bases between. Germline lookup yields CDR1 DFQATT and CDR2 SNEGSKA (reference sequence). This CDR3 contains 13 residues. CDR3 residues: CSARRNMNTEAFF. CDR3 nucleotides: TGCAGTGCTCGCAGGAACATGAACACTGAAGCTTTCTTT.

The V and J genes are TRBV4-1 and TRBJ2-1; 7 positions agree with TRBD2. The CDR3 length is 17 residues. V lost 8 bases to trimming and J lost 0 bases; unmatched junction nucleotides: 13. Looked up from germline, CDR1 is MGHRA and CDR2 is YSYEKL. CDR3 region: CASEWQGGGSSYNEQFF. As DNA, the CDR3 is TGCGCCAGCGAGTGGCAGGGTGGCGGGAGCTCCTACAATGAGCAGTTCTTC.